A selection of T cell receptor beta chains follows, all from one sample in a study of response to subunit inactivated influenza vaccine. TCRdb passed the RT-PCR reads through MiXCR, listing each CDR3 protein once. This sample has around 470,000 distinct CDR3 sequences, with approximately 7.2% found just once. The sample here was PBMCs from blood, taken around 25 months after vaccination. The receptor set was obtained from a man aged 50-75 years who received an inactivated influenza vaccine. The CDR3 runs from the conserved cysteine through the conserved F or W. The D gene is left open where the match is weak. Clone sizes are given selectively: once, few, many, or a class where the clone is expanded.

few	TRBD1	TRBV5-6	TRBJ2-7	TGTGCCAGCAGCCCAAGGACAGGGAGGTTCTACGAGCAGTACTTC	CASSPRTGRFYEQYF
many	TRBD1	TRBV5-1	TRBJ2-5	TGCGCCAGCAGCATAGGGACAGGCTACCAAGAGACCCAGTACTTC	CASSIGTGYQETQYF
once	.	TRBV5-1	TRBJ2-3	TGCGCCAGCAGCTTTTTCGCGGCGGTCACAGATACGCAGTATTTT	CASSFFAAVTDTQYF
many	TRBD2	TRBV12-3/TRBV12-4	TRBJ2-7	TGTGCCAGCAGTCCAATAGCGGGACTCCGTGGGGAGCAGTACTTC	CASSPIAGLRGEQYF
few	.	TRBV2	TRBJ1-5	TGTGCCAGCAGTGAACAGGGCAAGCCCCAGCATTTT	CASSEQGKPQHF
few	.	TRBV12-3/TRBV12-4	TRBJ2-7	TGTGCCAGCAGTTTTGGGGCGACCTACGAGCAGTACTTC	CASSFGATYEQYF
.	TRBD2	TRBV3-1	TRBJ2-2	TGTGCCAGCAGCGAGATAGCGGGAGGGTACACCGGGGAGCTGTTTTTT	CASSEIAGGYTGELFF
few	.	TRBV5-1	TRBJ2-3	TGCGCCAGCAGCTTATTAAGGGAGGATAGCACAGATACGCAGTATTTT	CASSLLREDSTDTQYF
.	TRBD1	TRBV20-1	TRBJ2-5	TGCAGTGCTAGAGATCCTCTGTCAGGGGGTTTGGGAGAGACCCAGTACTTC	CSARDPLSGGLGETQYF
few	TRBD1	TRBV5-1	TRBJ1-4	TGCGCCAGCAGCATGGGACAGGGTGGTGAAAAACTGTTTTTT	CASSMGQGGEKLFF
.	TRBD1	TRBV7-8	TRBJ2-5	TGTGCCAGCAGCTACGACAGGGGCGGGGAGACCCAGTACTTC	CASSYDRGGETQYF
.	.	TRBV9	TRBJ2-7	TGTGCCAGCAGCGTAGCTAGTACTGCGGTGTACGAGCAGTACTTC	CASSVASTAVYEQYF
many	.	TRBV5-5	TRBJ1-6	TGTGCCAGCAGCTGGGAGTGGGGGGGTTCGTCACCCCTCCACTTT	CASSWEWGGSSPLHF
.	.	TRBV6-1	TRBJ2-2	TGTGCCAGCAGACCCCGCGTTGAGCAGGGCGGAAACACCGGGGAGCTGTTTTTT	CASRPRVEQGGNTGELFF
few	.	TRBV20-1	TRBJ2-1	TGCAGTGCTACCGATGAACAGGGAAATGAGCAGTTCTTC	CSATDEQGNEQFF
few	.	TRBV30	TRBJ2-7	TGTGCCTGGAGGAAGGGGAGCTCCTACGAGCAGTACTTC	CAWRKGSSYEQYF
many	.	TRBV12-3/TRBV12-4	TRBJ1-2	TGTGCCAGCAGTCAGACAGCCAACTATGGCTACACCTTC	CASSQTANYGYTF
.	.	TRBV6-1	TRBJ1-2	TGTGCCAGCAGTGAAGCCGGCCAGGGTGCTTCTGGCTACACCTTC	CASSEAGQGASGYTF